The 16 T cell receptor beta chains presented below share a single source sample, sequenced in a study of shared clonotypes between healthy human individuals. Assay: immunoSEQ multiplex PCR; the TCRdb copy retains only in-frame clones and omits some. The data contain about 2.4 million clones, under 95% of them singletons. What was sequenced was naive CD4+ T cells from PBMCs. The sample's subset: CD45RA+ positively selected. The source of these receptors is a man aged 18 to 29 in good health. Some clones in this sample may be carry-over from other donors' samples.

The chain's CDR3 is CSGAAETQYF. The CDR3 DNA reads as TGCAGTGGGGCGGCTGAGACCCAGTACTTC. The chain uses TRBV20-1 and TRBJ2-5; D unclear. CDR3 length equals 10 residues. Germline V lookup: CDR1 DFQATT, CDR2 SNEGSKA (reference sequence). Trimming cost V 7 bases and J 5 bases, with 8 bases left between them.

The V and J genes are TRBV27 and TRBJ2-4; no clear D. The germline CDR1 and CDR2 sequences are MNHEY and SMNVEV (reference sequence). V shed 4 bases and J shed 0 bases, with 10 bases lying between them. This CDR3 region has 15 residues. CDR3 in amino acids: CASSYSVLAKNIQYF. The CDR3 DNA is TGTGCCAGCAGTTACAGCGTACTAGCCAAAAACATTCAGTACTTC.

This clone was recorded once. The chain uses TRBV5-4 and TRBJ1-2, with 9 bases matching TRBD1. Trimming took 5 bases from V and 8 from J; bases not matched to a gene: 13. The CDR3 runs 15 residues. Germline loops: CDR1 SGHNT, CDR2 YYREEE (reference sequence). CDR3: CASRRQGQGRTGYTF. In DNA form, the CDR3 reads TGTGCCAGCAGACGGCAGGGACAGGGTAGAACGGGCTACACCTTC.

This sequence joins TRBV27 and TRBJ1-1; tentative D call: TRBD1 (5 bases). The CDR3 is made up of 14 amino acids. Germline loops: CDR1 MNHEY, CDR2 SMNVEV (reference sequence). V lost 3 bases and J 2 bases, leaving 10 bases between the germline ends. For the CDR3, the DNA is TGTGCCAGCAGTTTTCAGGGAGTTAACACTGAAGCTTTCTTT. Its protein product is CASSFQGVNTEAFF.

V usage is TRBV5-1 and J usage is TRBJ1-1; D possibly corresponds to TRBD1 (5 bases). V lost 0 bases to trimming and J lost 4 bases, with 13 bases between them. This CDR3 has 15 residues. Germline V gives CDR1 SGHRS, CDR2 YFSETQ. For the CDR3, the DNA is TGCGCCAGCAGCTTGGGGGGGTTTTCATCCACTGAAGCTTTCTTT. It specifies CASSLGGFSSTEAFF.

The V and J genes are TRBV11-3 and TRBJ2-7; possible D gene TRBD1, 6 bases. The CDR3 length is 15 residues. The V gene's germline CDR1 is SGHNT and CDR2 YENEEA. V lost 1 base, J lost 5 bases, and 15 bases lay in between. CDR3 bases: TGTGCCAGCAGCTTAGGGGGTACAGGGTCCCACGAGCAGTACTTC. Translated, it gives CASSLGGTGSHEQYF. The complete variable domain, with remaining parts taken from reference TRBV11-3 and TRBJ2-7, reads EAGVVQSPRYKIIEKKQPVAFWCNPISGHNTLYWYLQNLGQGPELLIRYENEEAVDDSQLPKDRFSAERLKGVDSTLKIQPAELGDSAVYLCASSLGGTGSHEQYFGPGTRLTVT.

The chain has TRBV27 and TRBJ2-3; D is uncertain. CDR3 length equals 12 residues. Germline V gives CDR1 MNHEY, CDR2 SMNVEV (reference sequence). V was trimmed by 4 bases and J by 3 bases, leaving 5 bases between them. DNA of the CDR3: TGTGCCAGCAGTTCTATAACAGATACGCAGTATTTT. Translation gives CASSSITDTQYF.

J is TRBJ2-1 and V is TRBV7-9; TRBD2 aligns across 7 bases. Germline V gene data show CDR1 as SEHNR and CDR2 as FQNEAQ (reference sequence). The CDR3 extends over 17 amino acids. Unmatched junction bases numbered 17, after V lost 5 bases and J lost 7 bases. The CDR3 protein is CASSPSLGRESRNEQFF. CDR3 DNA sequence: TGTGCCAGCAGCCCCAGCCTAGGGCGGGAGAGTCGAAATGAGCAGTTCTTC. Full variable domain (outside the CDR3, taken from reference TRBV7-9 and TRBJ2-1): DTGVSQNPRHKITKRGQNVTFRCDPISEHNRLYWYRQTLGQGPEFLTYFQNEAQLEKSRLLSDRFSAERPKGSFSTLEIQRTEQGDSAMYLCASSPSLGRESRNEQFFGPGTRLTVL.

With regard to this clone: Distinct nucleotide sequences in the sample also encode this CDR3. The chain employs TRBV9 and TRBJ1-3, with 11 bases aligning to TRBD1. Germline V gene sequence: CDR1 SGDLS, CDR2 YYNGEE. The CDR3 has 16 residues. The ends lost 2 bases at V and 1 base at J; junction bases unmatched: 2. The CDR3 region has the DNA TGTGCCAGCAGCGTGGGGACAGGGGGATCTGGAAACACCATATATTTT. It translates to CASSVGTGGSGNTIYF.

The J gene is TRBJ2-4, the V gene TRBV5-1, with 8 bases matching TRBD2. The germline V gene has CDR1 SGHRS and CDR2 YFSETQ. V lost 2 bases, J lost 1 base, and 2 bases stayed unmatched. CDR3 length equals 15 residues. CDR3 DNA sequence: TGCGCCAGCAGCTTCTCTAGCGGGGCCAAAAACATTCAGTACTTC. It codes for CASSFSSGAKNIQYF.

As to this clone: The same CDR3 is also encoded by other DNA sequences in this sample. The genes are TRBV29-1 and TRBJ2-7; TRBD2 matches 14 bases. Germline V gene sequence: CDR1 SQVTM, CDR2 ANQGSEA. This CDR3 is built from 15 residues. V shed 1 base, J shed 7 bases, and the junction held 6 bases outside the gene matches. DNA for the CDR3: TGCAGCGTTGAAGGGGGACTAGCGGGAGATGATGAGCAGTACTTC. Translation gives CSVEGGLAGDDEQYF.

V usage is TRBV10-1 and J usage is TRBJ2-3, with D possibly TRBD1 on 5 matching bases. This CDR3 comprises 15 residues. Per germline, CDR1 WNHNN and CDR2 SYGVQD (reference sequence). The V and J ends lost 3 bases and 0 bases respectively, with 10 bases between them. CDR3 sequence: CASSESRASTDTQYF. The DNA of the CDR3 is TGCGCCAGCAGTGAATCCAGGGCAAGCACAGATACGCAGTATTTT.

The chain employs TRBV6-1 and TRBJ2-2; possible D gene TRBD1, 6 bases. This CDR3 is 15 amino acids long. Trimming stripped 6 bases from V and 4 bases from J, with 15 bases between. Germline V gene lookup returns CDR1 MNHNS and CDR2 SASEGT. The CDR3 DNA reads as TGTGCCAGCAGGCTAAAGCCGGACAGCACCGGGGAGCTGTTTTTT. It yields the protein CASRLKPDSTGELFF.

The chain employs TRBV7-9 and TRBJ1-1; D is unclear. Trimming pared 4 bases from V and 3 bases from J, leaving 9 bases between. The CDR3 has 13 amino acids. CDR1 SEHNR and CDR2 FQNEAQ come from the germline V gene (reference sequence). CDR3 DNA sequence: TGTGCCAGCAGCTACGGCCTGGACACTGAAGCTTTCTTT. This translates into CASSYGLDTEAFF.

This clone was counted once. V and J are TRBV29-1 and TRBJ2-3; D is ambiguous. Trimming shortened V by 4 bases and J by 2 bases, and 19 bases separated the two germline ends. CDR1 and CDR2 (germline): SQVTM, ANQGSEA. The CDR3 has 16 residues. The CDR3 loop reads CSVVPSRHTYTDTQYF. In DNA, the CDR3 is TGCAGCGTTGTCCCGTCCAGACATACTTACACAGATACGCAGTATTTT.

The rearrangement uses TRBV4-1 and TRBJ1-5; 7 nucleotides agree with TRBD1. V lost 6 bases to trimming and J lost 0 bases; unmatched junction nucleotides: 5. The CDR3 runs to 15 residues. Germline V lookup: CDR1 MGHRA, CDR2 YSYEKL. CDR3 loop: CASRGQTSSNQPQHF. For the CDR3, the DNA is TGCGCCAGCAGGGGACAGACCTCTAGCAATCAGCCCCAGCATTTT.